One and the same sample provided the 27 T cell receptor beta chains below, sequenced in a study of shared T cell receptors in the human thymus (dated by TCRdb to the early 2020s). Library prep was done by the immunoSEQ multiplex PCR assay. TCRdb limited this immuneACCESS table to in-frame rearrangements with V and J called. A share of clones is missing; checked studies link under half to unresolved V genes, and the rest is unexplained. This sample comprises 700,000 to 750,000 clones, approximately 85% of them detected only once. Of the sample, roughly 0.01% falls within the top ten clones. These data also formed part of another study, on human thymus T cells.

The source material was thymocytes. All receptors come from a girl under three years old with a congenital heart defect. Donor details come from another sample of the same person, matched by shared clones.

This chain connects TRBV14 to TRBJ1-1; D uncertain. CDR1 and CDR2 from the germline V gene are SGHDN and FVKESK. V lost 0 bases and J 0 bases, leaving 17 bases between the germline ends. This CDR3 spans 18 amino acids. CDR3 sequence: CASSQEYSPGGMNTEAFF. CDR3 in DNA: TGTGCCAGCAGCCAAGAATATTCCCCAGGAGGAATGAACACTGAAGCTTTCTTT.

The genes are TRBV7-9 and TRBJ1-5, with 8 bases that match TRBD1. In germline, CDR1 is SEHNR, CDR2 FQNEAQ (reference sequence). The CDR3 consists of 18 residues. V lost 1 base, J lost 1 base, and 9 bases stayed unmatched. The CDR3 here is CASSLGPGQEASNQPQHF. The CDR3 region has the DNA TGTGCCAGCAGCTTAGGTCCGGGACAGGAGGCGAGCAATCAGCCCCAGCATTTT. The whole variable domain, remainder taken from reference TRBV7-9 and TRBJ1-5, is DTGVSQNPRHKITKRGQNVTFRCDPISEHNRLYWYRQTLGQGPEFLTYFQNEAQLEKSRLLSDRFSAERPKGSFSTLEIQRTEQGDSAMYLCASSLGPGQEASNQPQHFGDGTRLSIL.

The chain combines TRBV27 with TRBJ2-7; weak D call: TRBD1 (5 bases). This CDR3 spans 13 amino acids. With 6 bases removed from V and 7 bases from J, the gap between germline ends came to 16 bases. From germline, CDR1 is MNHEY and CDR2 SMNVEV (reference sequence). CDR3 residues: CASSRRLDSEQYF. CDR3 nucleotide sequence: TGTGCCAGCAGCCGCCGACTCGACAGTGAGCAGTACTTC.

The CDR3 region has the DNA TGTGCCACCACCGAGGGGGCCCTTGGGTACGAGCAGTACTTC. Amino acids: CATTEGALGYEQYF. The chain joins TRBV15 to TRBJ2-7, with TRBD1 matching over 7 bases. The CDR3 has 14 amino acids. The germline V gene has CDR1 LNHNV and CDR2 YYDKDF (reference sequence). J gave up 4 bases and V 7 bases, and 10 bases lay outside the gene matches.

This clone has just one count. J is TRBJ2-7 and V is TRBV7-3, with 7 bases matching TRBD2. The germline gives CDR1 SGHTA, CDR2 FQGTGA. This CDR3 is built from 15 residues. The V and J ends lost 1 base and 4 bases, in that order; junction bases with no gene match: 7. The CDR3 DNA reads TGTGCCAGCAGCTTAAGGGGCGGACTAGTTTACGAGCAGTACTTC. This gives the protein CASSLRGGLVYEQYF.

This chain's CDR3 is CSVDRGLGTEAFF. CDR3 in DNA: TGCAGCGTTGATAGGGGACTGGGGACTGAAGCTTTCTTT. The chain combines TRBV29-1 with TRBJ1-1, with a tentative D call TRBD1 (5 bases). The CDR3 sequence is 13 residues long. In germline, CDR1 is SQVTM, CDR2 ANQGSEA. V gave up 3 bases and J gave up 5 bases, with 13 bases separating them.

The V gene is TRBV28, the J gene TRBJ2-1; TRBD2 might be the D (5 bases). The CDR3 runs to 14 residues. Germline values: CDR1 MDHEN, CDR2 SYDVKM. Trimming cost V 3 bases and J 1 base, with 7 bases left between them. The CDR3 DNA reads TGTGCCAGCAGTTTCCGGGGATCCTACAATGAGCAGTTCTTC. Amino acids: CASSFRGSYNEQFF. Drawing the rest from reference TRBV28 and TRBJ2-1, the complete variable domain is DVKVTQSSRYLVKRTGEKVFLECVQDMDHENMFWYRQDPGLGLRLIYFSYDVKMKEKGDIPEGYSVSREKKERFSLILESASTNQTSMYLCASSFRGSYNEQFFGPGTRLTVL.

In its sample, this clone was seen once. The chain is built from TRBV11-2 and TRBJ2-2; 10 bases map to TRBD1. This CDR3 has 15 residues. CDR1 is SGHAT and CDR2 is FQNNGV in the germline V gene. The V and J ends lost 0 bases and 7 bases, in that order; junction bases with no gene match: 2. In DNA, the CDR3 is TGTGCCAGCAGCTTAGAAGGACAGGGGGACGGGGAGCTGTTTTTT. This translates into CASSLEGQGDGELFF.

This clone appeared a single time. The CDR3 DNA sequence: TGTGCCAGCAGCTTAGCCCCCCATCTAGCGGGGGCCTCAGATACGCAGTATTTT. This translates into CASSLAPHLAGASDTQYF. The J gene is TRBJ2-3, the V gene TRBV11-2; TRBD2 aligns across 10 bases. Trimming removed 1 base from V and 4 bases from J; junction bases left unmatched: 11. Germline V CDR1 and CDR2: SGHAT, FQNNGV. CDR3 length: 18 residues.

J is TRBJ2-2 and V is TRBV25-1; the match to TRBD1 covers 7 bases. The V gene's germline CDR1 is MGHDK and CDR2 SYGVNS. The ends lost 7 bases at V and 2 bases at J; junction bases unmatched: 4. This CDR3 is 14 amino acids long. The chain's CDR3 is CASKGAVNTGELFF. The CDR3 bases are TGTGCCAGCAAGGGGGCAGTAAACACCGGGGAGCTGTTTTTT.

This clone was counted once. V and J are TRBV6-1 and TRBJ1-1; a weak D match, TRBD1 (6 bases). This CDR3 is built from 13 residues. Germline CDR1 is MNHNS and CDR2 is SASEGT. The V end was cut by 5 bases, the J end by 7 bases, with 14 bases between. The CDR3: CASSSGQQHEAFF. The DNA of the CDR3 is TGTGCCAGCAGTTCCGGACAGCAACATGAAGCTTTCTTT.

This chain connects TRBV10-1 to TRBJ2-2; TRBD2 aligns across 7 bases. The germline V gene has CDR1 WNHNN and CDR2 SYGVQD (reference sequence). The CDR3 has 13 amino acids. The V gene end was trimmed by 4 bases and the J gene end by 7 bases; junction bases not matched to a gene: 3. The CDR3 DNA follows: TGCGCCAGCAGTGTCCCGGGGGGCGGGGAGCTGTTTTTT. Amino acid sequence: CASSVPGGGELFF.

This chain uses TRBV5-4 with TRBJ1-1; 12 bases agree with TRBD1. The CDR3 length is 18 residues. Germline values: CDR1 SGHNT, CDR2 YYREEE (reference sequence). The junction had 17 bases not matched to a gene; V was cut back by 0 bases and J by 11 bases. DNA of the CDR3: TGTGCCAGCAGCTTGGTCGCCGGCGGGGACAGGGGGCATCCAGACGCTTTCTTT. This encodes CASSLVAGGDRGHPDAFF. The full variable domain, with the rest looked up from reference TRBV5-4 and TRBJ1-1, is ETGVTQSPTHLIKTRGQQVTLRCSSQSGHNTVSWYQQALGQGPQFIFQYYREEENGRGNFPPRFSGLQFPNYSSELNVNALELDDSALYLCASSLVAGGDRGHPDAFFGQGTRLTVV.

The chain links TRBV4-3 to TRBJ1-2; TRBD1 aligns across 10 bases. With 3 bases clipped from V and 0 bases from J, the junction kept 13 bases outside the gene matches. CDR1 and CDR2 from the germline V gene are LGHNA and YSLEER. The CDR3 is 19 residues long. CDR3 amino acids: CASSHNPGTGALANYGYTF. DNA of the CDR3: TGCGCCAGCAGCCATAACCCCGGGACAGGGGCCTTGGCTAACTATGGCTACACCTTC.

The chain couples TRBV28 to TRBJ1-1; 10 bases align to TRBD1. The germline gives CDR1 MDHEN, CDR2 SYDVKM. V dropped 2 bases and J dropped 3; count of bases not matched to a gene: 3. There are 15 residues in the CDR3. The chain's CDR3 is CASSLTGQGYTEAFF. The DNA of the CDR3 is TGTGCCAGCAGTTTAACGGGACAGGGGTACACTGAAGCTTTCTTT.

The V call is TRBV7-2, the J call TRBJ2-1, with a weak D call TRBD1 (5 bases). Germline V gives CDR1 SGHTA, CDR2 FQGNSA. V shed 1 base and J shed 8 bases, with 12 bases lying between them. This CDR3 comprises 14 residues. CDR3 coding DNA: TGTGCCAGCAGCTTAGGGGGCCCTTCTGATGAGCAGTTCTTC. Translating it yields CASSLGGPSDEQFF.

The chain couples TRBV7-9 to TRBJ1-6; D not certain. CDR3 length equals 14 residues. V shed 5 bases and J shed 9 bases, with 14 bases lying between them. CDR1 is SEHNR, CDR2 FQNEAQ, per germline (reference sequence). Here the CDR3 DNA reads TGTGCCAGCAGCCCTAGCGAGCGTAGTTCACCCCTCCACTTT. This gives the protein CASSPSERSSPLHF.

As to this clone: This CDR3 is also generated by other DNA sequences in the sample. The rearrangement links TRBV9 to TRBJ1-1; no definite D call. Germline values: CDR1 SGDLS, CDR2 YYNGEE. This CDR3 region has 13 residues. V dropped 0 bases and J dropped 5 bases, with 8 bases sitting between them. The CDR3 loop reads CASSVGPGTEAFF. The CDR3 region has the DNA TGTGCCAGCAGCGTAGGCCCGGGGACTGAAGCTTTCTTT.

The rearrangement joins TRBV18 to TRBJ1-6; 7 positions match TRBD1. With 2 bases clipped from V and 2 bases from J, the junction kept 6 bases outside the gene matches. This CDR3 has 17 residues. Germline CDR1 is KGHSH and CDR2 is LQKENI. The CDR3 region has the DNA TGTGCCAGCTCACCAGATTCCAGGGGGACCTATAATTCACCCCTCCACTTT. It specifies CASSPDSRGTYNSPLHF.

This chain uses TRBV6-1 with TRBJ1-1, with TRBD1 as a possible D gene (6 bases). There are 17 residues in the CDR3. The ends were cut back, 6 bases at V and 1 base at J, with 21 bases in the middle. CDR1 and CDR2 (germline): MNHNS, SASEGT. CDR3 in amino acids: CASSELPGHPSNTEAFF. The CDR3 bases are TGTGCCAGCAGCGAACTCCCGGGACACCCTTCGAACACTGAAGCTTTCTTT.

The CDR3 DNA follows: TGTGCCAGCAGCCAACATCAGGGTGACTATGGCTACACCTTC. Protein product: CASSQHQGDYGYTF. This rearrangement joins TRBV7-9 to TRBJ1-2, with a tentative D call TRBD1 (5 bases). From germline, CDR1 is SEHNR and CDR2 FQNEAQ (reference sequence). Trimming pared 5 bases from V and 3 bases from J, leaving 13 bases between. This CDR3 comprises 14 residues.

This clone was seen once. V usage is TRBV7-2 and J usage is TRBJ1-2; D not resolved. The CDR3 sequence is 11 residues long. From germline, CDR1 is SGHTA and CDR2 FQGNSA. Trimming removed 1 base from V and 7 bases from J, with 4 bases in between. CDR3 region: CASSLVSGYTF. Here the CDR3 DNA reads TGTGCCAGCAGCTTAGTATCTGGCTACACCTTC. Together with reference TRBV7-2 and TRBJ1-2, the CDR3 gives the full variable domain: GAGVSQSPSNKVTEKGKDVELRCDPISGHTALYWYRQSLGQGLEFLIYFQGNSAPDKSGLPSDRFSAERTGGSVSTLTIQRTQQEDSAVYLCASSLVSGYTFGSGTRLTVV.

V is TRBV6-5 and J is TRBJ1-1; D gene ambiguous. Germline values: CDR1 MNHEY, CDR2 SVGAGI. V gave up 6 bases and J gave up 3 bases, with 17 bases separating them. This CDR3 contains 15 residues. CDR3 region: CASSQGGEAHTEAFF. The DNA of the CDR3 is TGTGCCAGCAGCCAAGGTGGAGAGGCGCACACTGAAGCTTTCTTT.

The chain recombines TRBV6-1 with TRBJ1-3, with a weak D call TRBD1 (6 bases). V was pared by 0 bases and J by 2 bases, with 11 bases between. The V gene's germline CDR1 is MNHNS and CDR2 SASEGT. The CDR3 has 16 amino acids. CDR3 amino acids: CASSEARGAAGNTIYF. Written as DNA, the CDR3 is TGTGCCAGCAGTGAAGCGCGGGGGGCTGCTGGAAACACCATATATTTT.

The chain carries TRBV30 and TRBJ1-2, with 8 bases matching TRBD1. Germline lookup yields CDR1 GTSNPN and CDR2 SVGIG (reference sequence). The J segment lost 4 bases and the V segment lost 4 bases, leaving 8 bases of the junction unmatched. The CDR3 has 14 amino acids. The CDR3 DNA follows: TGTGCCTGGAACAGGGGGGGGTCGGGCTATGGCTACACCTTC. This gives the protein CAWNRGGSGYGYTF.

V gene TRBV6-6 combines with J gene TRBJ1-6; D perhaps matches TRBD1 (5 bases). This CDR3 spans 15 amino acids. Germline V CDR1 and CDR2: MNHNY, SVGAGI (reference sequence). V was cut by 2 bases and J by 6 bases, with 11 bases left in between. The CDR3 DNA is TGTGCCAGCAGTTACCCAGGGCGGCGTAATTCACCCCTCCACTTT. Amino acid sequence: CASSYPGRRNSPLHF.

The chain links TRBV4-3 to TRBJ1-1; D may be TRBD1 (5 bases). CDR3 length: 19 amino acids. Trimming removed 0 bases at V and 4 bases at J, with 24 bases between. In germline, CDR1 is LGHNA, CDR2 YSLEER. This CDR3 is CASSQDSPTGSSWATEAFF. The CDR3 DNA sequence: TGCGCCAGCAGCCAAGATAGCCCAACAGGATCCTCGTGGGCCACTGAAGCTTTCTTT.